The 11 T cell receptor beta chains below were found in one sample sequenced in a study of blood T cell repertoires in COVID-19. Here immunoSEQ multiplex PCR was the method, and the copy in TCRdb shows in-frame clones only, minus some. The table shows some 360,000 clones, with more than 70% occurring only once. Sequencing was carried out using PBMCs or T cells enriched from blood (not recorded which). These receptors all stem from a woman in her twenties or thirties who had been exposed to COVID-19.

The chain uses TRBV6-5 and TRBJ1-1; 7 nucleotides agree with TRBD1. The V and J ends lost 6 bases and 3 bases, in that order; junction bases with no gene match: 7. Germline assignment: CDR1 MNHEY and CDR2 SVGAGI. The CDR3 has 14 amino acids. This chain's CDR3 is CASRVTGVDTEAFF. CDR3 bases: TGTGCCAGCAGAGTAACAGGGGTGGACACTGAAGCTTTCTTT.

The chain has TRBV9 and TRBJ2-7, with TRBD2 as a possible D gene (7 bases). Germline V gene data show CDR1 as SGDLS and CDR2 as YYNGEE. Trimming left V 7 bases short and J 6 bases short, with 29 bases between. CDR3 size: 17 residues. In DNA form, the CDR3 reads TGTGCCAGCGGATTAGCGGAATTCGGGGGGCCTTTTGGCGAGCAGTACTTC. Translated: CASGLAEFGGPFGEQYF.

The chain joins TRBV28 to TRBJ1-6; D call uncertain. Trimming took off 6 bases at V and 5 bases at J, with 11 bases between the two ends. Germline V lookup: CDR1 MDHEN, CDR2 SYDVKM. The CDR3 is 14 residues long. Here the CDR3 DNA reads TGTGCCAGCAGAAGACCCGGGGATAATTCACCCCTCCACTTT. Amino acid sequence: CASRRPGDNSPLHF.

The chain uses TRBV10-2 and TRBJ2-7; weak D call: TRBD1 (5 bases). The germline V and J ends were trimmed by 4 bases and 0 bases, with 16 bases remaining between them. The length of the CDR3 is 16 residues. The germline CDR1 and CDR2 sequences are WSHSY and SAAADI. The CDR3 DNA is TGCGCCAGCAGTGCCCGGACACTATCGAGCTCCTACGAGCAGTACTTC. It is translated as CASSARTLSSSYEQYF.

The chain joins TRBV2 to TRBJ1-5; D possibly corresponds to TRBD1 (5 bases). Looked up from germline, CDR1 is SNHLY and CDR2 is FYNNEI. This CDR3 comprises 16 residues. With 7 bases removed from V and 4 bases from J, the gap between germline ends came to 20 bases. Written as DNA, the CDR3 is TGTGCCAGCATGGACACGGACGGAGTAATAAATCAGCCCCAGCATTTT. Protein: CASMDTDGVINQPQHF.

The chain joins TRBV18 to TRBJ2-7, with 14 positions matching TRBD2. This CDR3 region has 17 residues. The J segment lost 6 bases and the V segment lost 1 base, leaving 8 bases of the junction unmatched. In germline, CDR1 is KGHSH, CDR2 LQKENI. The DNA for the CDR3 is TGTGCCAGCTCACCACAGTTGGGACTAGCGGGAGACGGCGAGCAGTACTTC. Translation: CASSPQLGLAGDGEQYF.

CDR3 sequence: CASSPQQGPGELFF. The CDR3 DNA sequence: TGCGCCAGCAGCCCGCAACAGGGCCCCGGGGAGCTGTTTTTT. This chain connects TRBV5-1 to TRBJ2-2; TRBD1 might be the D (6 bases). The CDR3 covers 14 residues. Germline V gene sequence: CDR1 SGHRS, CDR2 YFSETQ. V lost 4 bases and J lost 6, with 13 bases in between.

The chain has TRBV28 and TRBJ2-7; 7 positions match TRBD1. In germline, CDR1 is MDHEN, CDR2 SYDVKM. Trimming cost V 6 bases and J 3 bases; bases outside gene matches: 5. This CDR3 contains 13 residues. The CDR3: CASRTGPNYEQYF. The CDR3 DNA sequence: TGTGCCAGCAGGACAGGGCCGAACTACGAGCAGTACTTC.

This chain links TRBV29-1 with TRBJ1-2; 7 positions match TRBD1. CDR1 is SQVTM, CDR2 ANQGSEA, per germline. Losses at the gene ends were 6 bases for V and 8 bases for J; bases not matched to a gene: 6. The CDR3 runs 11 residues. CDR3 in DNA: TGCAGCGTAGGGGGCGTCGAGGGCTACACCTTC. This encodes CSVGGVEGYTF.

This clone was detected many times. The chain combines TRBV28 with TRBJ1-2; 7 nucleotides line up with TRBD1. The V gene's germline CDR1 is MDHEN and CDR2 SYDVKM. CDR3 length equals 15 residues. The V segment lost 2 bases and the J segment 6 bases; nucleotides outside the gene matches: 9. The CDR3 region is CASSLPTTGSDGYTF. The CDR3 DNA sequence: TGTGCCAGCAGTTTACCCACGACAGGGTCCGATGGCTACACCTTC.

V usage is TRBV28 and J usage is TRBJ1-6; D is perhaps TRBD1 (6 bases). The V gene lost 2 bases and the J gene lost 8 bases, with 13 bases spanning the gap. This CDR3 is 15 amino acids long. Looked up from germline, CDR1 is MDHEN and CDR2 is SYDVKM. The CDR3 region is CASSLRVHRDSPLHF. In DNA, the CDR3 is TGTGCCAGCAGTTTACGGGTTCACAGGGATTCACCCCTCCACTTT.